Here is one T cell receptor (beta chain) with its context. Here immunoSEQ multiplex PCR was the method, and the copy in TCRdb shows in-frame clones only, minus some. The data contain about 140,000 clones, roughly nine tenths of them singletons. CDR3 length: 15 amino acids. Per germline, CDR1 SGHTA and CDR2 FQGNSA. V was shortened by 5 bases and J by 2 bases, with 14 bases between the two germline ends. The data derive from a study of control samples from healthy donors and cancer patients. The sequence derives from a man between 18 and 35 years old in good health. V usage is TRBV7-2 and J usage is TRBJ2-3; weak D call: TRBD2 (5 bases). Sequencing used blood. The CDR3 spells CASSHIVGVTDTQYF. CDR3 coding DNA: TGTGCCAGCAGCCATATTGTCGGGGTCACAGATACGCAGTATTTT. The full variable domain, rest sourced from reference TRBV7-2 and TRBJ2-3, is GAGVSQSPSNKVTEKGKDVELRCDPISGHTALYWYRQSLGQGLEFLIYFQGNSAPDKSGLPSDRFSAERTGGSVSTLTIQRTQQEDSAVYLCASSHIVGVTDTQYFGPGTRLTVL.